This T cell receptor beta chain was captured by sequencing in a study of neurological immune-mediated disorders. In regard to this clonotype: Antigen specificity is unknown. A much larger clone lies a single base off, so this may be a read error.

This CDR3 has 12 amino acids. Germline CDR1 MNHEY, CDR2 SVGEGT. Trimming shortened V by 8 bases and J by 3 bases, and 10 bases separated the two germline ends. Study results and limitations: On phylogenetic grouping, the repertoires of 18 of 34 multiple sclerosis patients fell within one related-CDR3 cluster, constituting a possible signature.

TCRdb used MiXCR to reprocess the 5' RACE reads, holding one entry per CDR3 protein. The sample has approximately 37,000 distinct CDR3 sequences, 3.5% to 4% seen once. Material for sequencing was PBMCs. The sequence derives from a man under 40 with multiple sclerosis. The rearrangement links TRBV6-2 or TRBV6-3 to TRBJ1-1; D not resolved. The CDR3 sequence: CASAERYTEAFF. In nucleotides, the CDR3 is TGTGCCAGCGCCGAAAGATACACTGAAGCTTTCTTT.